This TCR beta chain was identified during a study of cytomegalovirus exposure and HLA in healthy donors. General study results and limits: The authors listed over 150 TCR beta chains as cytomegalovirus-associated.

Germline CDR1 LNHDA, CDR2 SQIVND (reference sequence). V was shortened by 7 bases and J by 4 bases, with 20 bases between the two germline ends. The CDR3 covers 16 residues. As concerns this clone: Its target is not known.

PCR involved 60 Vbeta and 13 Jbeta primers. Here immunoSEQ multiplex PCR was the method, and the copy in TCRdb shows in-frame clones only, minus some. This listing includes some 200,000 clones. Sequenced: PBMCs. This receptor was taken from a woman between 18 and 29 years old in good health and CMV-seropositive. This chain links TRBV19 with TRBJ1-3; weak D call: TRBD1 (5 bases). The CDR3 DNA sequence: TGTGCCAGTACCAGCGGGGGAATAATGAAGGGAAACACCATATATTTT. It is translated as CASTSGGIMKGNTIYF.